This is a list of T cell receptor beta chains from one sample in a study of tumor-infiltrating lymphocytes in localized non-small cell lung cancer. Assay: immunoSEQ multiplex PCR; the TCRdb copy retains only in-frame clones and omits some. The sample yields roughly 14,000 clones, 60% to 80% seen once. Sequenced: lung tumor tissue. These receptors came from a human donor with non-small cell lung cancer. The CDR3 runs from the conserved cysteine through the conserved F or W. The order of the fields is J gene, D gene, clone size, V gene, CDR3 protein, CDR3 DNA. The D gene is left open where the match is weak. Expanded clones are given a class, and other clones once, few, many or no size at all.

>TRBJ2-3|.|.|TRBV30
CAWSYRRDTQYF
TGTGCCTGGAGTTACAGGCGGGATACGCAGTATTTT
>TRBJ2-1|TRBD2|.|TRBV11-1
CASSLRLAGEGEQFF
TGTGCCAGCAGCTTGAGACTAGCGGGAGAAGGTGAGCAGTTCTTC
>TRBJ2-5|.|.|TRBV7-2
CASSLGGSGAWETQYF
TGTGCCAGCAGCTTAGGGGGATCCGGGGCTTGGGAGACCCAGTACTTC
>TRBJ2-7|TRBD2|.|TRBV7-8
CASSRDYSYEQYF
TGTGCCAGCAGCCGGGACTACTCCTACGAGCAGTACTTC
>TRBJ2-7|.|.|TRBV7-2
CASSPGTPSYEQYF
TGTGCCAGCAGCCCCGGGACCCCCTCCTACGAGCAGTACTTC
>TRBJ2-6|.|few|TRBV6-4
CASRPDSEANVLTF
TGTGCCAGCAGACCTGACAGTGAGGCCAACGTCCTGACTTTC
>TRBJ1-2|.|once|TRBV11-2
CASSKTGTGYGYTF
TGTGCCAGCAGCAAAACAGGGACCGGCTATGGCTACACCTTC
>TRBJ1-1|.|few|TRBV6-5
CASSLANTEAFF
TGTGCCAGCAGTTTGGCGAACACTGAAGCTTTCTTT
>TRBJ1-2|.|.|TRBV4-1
CASSQETTGGYGYTF
TGCGCCAGCAGCCAGGAAACCACCGGGGGCTATGGCTACACCTTC
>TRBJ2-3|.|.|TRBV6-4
CASRKGDGGADTQYF
TGTGCCAGCCGCAAGGGGGACGGAGGGGCAGATACGCAGTATTTT
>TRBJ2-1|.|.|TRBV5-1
CASSLVGNNEQFF
TGCGCCAGCAGCTTGGTCGGGAACAATGAGCAGTTCTTC
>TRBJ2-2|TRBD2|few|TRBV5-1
CASSWGTSGEGTGELFF
TGCGCCAGCAGCTGGGGGACTAGCGGAGAGGGGACCGGGGAGCTGTTTTTT
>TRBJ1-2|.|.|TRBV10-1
CASAGQTNYGYTF
TGCGCCAGCGCTGGACAGACTAACTATGGCTACACCTTC
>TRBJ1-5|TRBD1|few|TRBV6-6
CASSYSTAGGHQPQHF
TGTGCCAGCAGTTACTCGACGGCAGGGGGCCATCAGCCCCAGCATTTT
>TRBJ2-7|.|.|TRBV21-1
CASSARELAVSSYEQYF
TGTGCCAGCAGCGCCCGGGAACTAGCGGTCAGCTCCTACGAGCAGTACTTC
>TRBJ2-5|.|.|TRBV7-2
CASSSRGRTTQYF
TGTGCCAGCAGCTCCAGAGGACGGACAACCCAGTACTTC
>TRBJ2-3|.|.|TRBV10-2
CASSVWSGTSTDTQYF
TGCGCCAGCAGTGTGTGGAGCGGAACTAGCACAGATACGCAGTATTTT
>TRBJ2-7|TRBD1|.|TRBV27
CASSLFFTGGGTYEQYF
TGTGCCAGCAGTTTATTCTTCACAGGGGGCGGAACCTACGAGCAGTACTTC
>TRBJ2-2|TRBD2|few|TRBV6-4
CASSDRSGNTGELFF
TGTGCCAGCAGTGACCGTAGCGGGAATACCGGGGAGCTGTTTTTT
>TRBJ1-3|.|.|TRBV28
CASTLELGIGNTIYF
TGTGCCAGCACCCTGGAGTTAGGTATTGGAAACACCATATATTTT
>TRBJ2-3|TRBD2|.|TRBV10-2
CASTLAGVADTQYF
TGCGCCAGCACCTTAGCGGGAGTCGCAGATACGCAGTATTTT
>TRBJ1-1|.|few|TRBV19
CASSPIGITEAFF
TGTGCCAGTAGTCCTATCGGAATCACTGAAGCTTTCTTT
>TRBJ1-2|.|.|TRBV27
CASSLTLEANYGYTF
TGTGCCAGCAGTTTAACCCTCGAGGCTAACTATGGCTACACCTTC
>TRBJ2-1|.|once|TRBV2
CASSGQSYNEQFF
TGTGCCAGCAGTGGACAGTCCTACAATGAGCAGTTCTTC
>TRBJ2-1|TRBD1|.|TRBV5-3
CARSLRQQGRNEQFF
TGTGCCAGAAGCTTGAGGCAACAGGGGCGCAATGAGCAGTTCTTC
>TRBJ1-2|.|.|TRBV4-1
CASSQDLARGPPSTF
TGCGCCAGCAGCCAAGATCTAGCCCGGGGGCCCCCATCCACCTTC
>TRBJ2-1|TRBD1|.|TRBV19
CASSIGIQGAYLNNEQFF
TGTGCCAGTAGTATAGGTATCCAGGGGGCCTACCTTAACAATGAGCAGTTCTTC
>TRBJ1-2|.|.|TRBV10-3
CAISESRQGEGYTF
TGTGCCATCAGTGAGTCGCGGCAGGGTGAAGGCTACACCTTC
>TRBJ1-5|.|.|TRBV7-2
CASSFQNNQPQHF
TGTGCCAGCAGCTTTCAGAATAATCAGCCCCAGCATTTT
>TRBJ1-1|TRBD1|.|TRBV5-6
CASSYRQGMNTEAFF
TGTGCCAGCAGCTACCGACAGGGAATGAACACTGAAGCTTTCTTT
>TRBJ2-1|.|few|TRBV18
CASSPTPSSYNEQFF
TGTGCCAGCTCACCGACTCCGAGCTCCTACAATGAGCAGTTCTTC
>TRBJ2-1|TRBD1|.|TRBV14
CASSQNTGVGEQFF
TGTGCCAGCAGCCAAAACACAGGGGTTGGTGAGCAGTTCTTC
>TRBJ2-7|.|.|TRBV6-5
CASRREALYEQYF
TGTGCCAGCAGGAGGGAGGCCCTCTACGAGCAGTACTTC
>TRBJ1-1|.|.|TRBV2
CASSDVWSEAFF
TGTGCCAGCAGTGACGTTTGGTCTGAAGCTTTCTTT
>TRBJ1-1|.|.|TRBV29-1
CSVEDDSQVEAFF
TGCAGCGTTGAAGATGATTCCCAGGTCGAAGCTTTCTTT
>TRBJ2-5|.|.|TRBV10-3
CAISEGTLLQETQYF
TGTGCCATCAGTGAGGGGACTCTTCTCCAGGAGACCCAGTACTTC
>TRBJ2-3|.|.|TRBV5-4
CASSLEWGSTDTQYF
TGTGCCAGCAGCTTGGAATGGGGTAGCACAGATACGCAGTATTTT
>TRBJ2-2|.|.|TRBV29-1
CSVSARGAGELFF
TGCAGCGTCTCAGCACGGGGAGCCGGGGAGCTGTTTTTT
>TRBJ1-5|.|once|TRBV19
CASTLGGAQPQHF
TGTGCCAGTACCTTGGGGGGGGCTCAGCCCCAGCATTTT
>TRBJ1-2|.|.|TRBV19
CASKERLYGYTF
TGTGCCAGTAAAGAGAGGCTCTATGGCTACACCTTC
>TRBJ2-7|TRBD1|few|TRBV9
CASSVWDRDYEQYF
TGTGCCAGCAGCGTATGGGACAGGGACTACGAGCAGTACTTC
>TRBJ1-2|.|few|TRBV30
CAWDIQSGYTF
TGTGCCTGGGATATACAGAGTGGCTACACCTTC
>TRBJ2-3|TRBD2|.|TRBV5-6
CASSATTSGVADTQYF
TGTGCCAGCAGCGCTACGACTAGCGGGGTTGCAGATACGCAGTATTTT
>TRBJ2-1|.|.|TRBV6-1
CASSDLRLRDEQFF
TGTGCCAGCAGTGACCTGCGGTTACGCGATGAGCAGTTCTTC
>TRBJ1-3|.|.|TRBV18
CASSPVSTAYTIYF
TGTGCCAGCTCACCGGTCAGTACGGCTTACACCATATATTTT
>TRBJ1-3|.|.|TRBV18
CASSPSTSGNTIYF
TGTGCCAGCTCACCGTCGACCTCTGGAAACACCATATATTTT
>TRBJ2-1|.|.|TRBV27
CASKGGGRNEQFF
TGTGCCAGCAAGGGGGGGGGCCGGAATGAGCAGTTCTTC
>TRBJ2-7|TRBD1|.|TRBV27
CASSTPQGANHHEQYF
TGTGCCAGCAGTACGCCACAGGGGGCAAATCACCACGAGCAGTACTTC
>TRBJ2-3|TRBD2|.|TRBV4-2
CASSQETSVGTDTQYF
TGTGCCAGCAGCCAAGAGACTAGCGTTGGCACAGATACGCAGTATTTT
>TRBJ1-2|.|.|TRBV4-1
CASSSSVADLAGYTF
TGCGCCAGCAGCTCGTCGGTGGCCGACCTCGCCGGCTACACCTTC
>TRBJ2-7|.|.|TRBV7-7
CASSAGILSYEQYF
TGTGCCAGCAGCGCAGGGATCCTGTCCTACGAGCAGTACTTC
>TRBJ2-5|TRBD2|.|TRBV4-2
CASSPDSPSGGVQETQYF
TGTGCCAGCAGCCCCGATAGTCCTAGCGGGGGGGTTCAAGAGACCCAGTACTTC
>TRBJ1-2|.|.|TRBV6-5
CASSYPSGGYTF
TGTGCCAGCAGTTACCCCTCAGGGGGCTACACCTTC
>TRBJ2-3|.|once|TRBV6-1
CASSQLGTDTQYF
TGTGCCAGCAGCCAACTCGGCACAGATACGCAGTATTTT
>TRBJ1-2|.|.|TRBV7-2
CAAKGVTGQRGGYTF
TGTGCCGCGAAGGGGGTGACGGGCCAGAGGGGGGGCTACACCTTC